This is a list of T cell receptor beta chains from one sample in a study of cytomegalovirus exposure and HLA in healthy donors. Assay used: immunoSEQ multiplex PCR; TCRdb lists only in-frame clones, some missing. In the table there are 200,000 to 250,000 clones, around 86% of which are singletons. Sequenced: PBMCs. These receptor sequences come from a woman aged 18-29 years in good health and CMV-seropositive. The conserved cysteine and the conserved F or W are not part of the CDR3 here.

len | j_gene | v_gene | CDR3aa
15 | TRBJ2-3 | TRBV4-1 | ASSQDTGTRSTDTQY
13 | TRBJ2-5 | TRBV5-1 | ASSLGGGSQETQY
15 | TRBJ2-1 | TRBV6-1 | ASSEDRGFRSYNEQF
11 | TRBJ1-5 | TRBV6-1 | ASRREGNQPQH
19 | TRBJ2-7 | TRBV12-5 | ASGLVVGAGTSGRGPYEQY
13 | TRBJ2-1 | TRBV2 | ASSSGQGVYNEQF
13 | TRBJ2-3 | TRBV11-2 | ASSNDELVTDTQY
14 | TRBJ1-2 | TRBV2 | ASSAYPQGIGYGYT
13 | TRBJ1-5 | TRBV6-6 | ASSPRDSGAGPQH
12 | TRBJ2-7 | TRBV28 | ASSPRTGTYEQY
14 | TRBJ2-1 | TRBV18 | ASSPTTDGGYNEQF
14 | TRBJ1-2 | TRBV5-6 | ASSLALRSVNYGYT
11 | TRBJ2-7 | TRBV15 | ATGLTGGREQY
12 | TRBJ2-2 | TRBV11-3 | ASSLVSLTGELF
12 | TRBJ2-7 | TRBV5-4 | ASSPAGTGYEQY
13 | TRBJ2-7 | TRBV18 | ASSPGGTGSYEQY
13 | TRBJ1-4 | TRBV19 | ASSIGAGQREKLF
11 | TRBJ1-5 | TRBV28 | ASQGHMGQPQH